This entry lists 25 T cell receptor beta chains sequenced from one sample in a study of regulatory T cells in long-lasting Graves disease. Documented time point: newly diagnosed GD, antithyroid drugs for less than 3 months. PBMC RNA served as the TCR library source. Both iRepertoire HTBI primers and Arm-PCR of CDR3 regions were used to build the TCR beta libraries. TCRdb recomputed calls from the multiplex PCR reads with MiXCR, one row per CDR3 protein. The sample lists 410,000 or so distinct CDR3 sequences; under 15% were seen once. These data were also filed under a second study, of T cells in Graves' hyperthyroidism and ophthalmopathy.

The source material was peripheral blood mononuclear cells (PBMCs), sampled at new diagnosis, from a patient treated with antithyroid drugs. The receptors stem from a woman in her twenties or thirties with Graves disease.

This clonotype was observed many times. The chain carries TRBV2 and TRBJ2-3; 9 bases align to TRBD2. The CDR3 spans 13 residues. CDR1 and CDR2 from the germline V gene are SNHLY and FYNNEI. J was trimmed by 4 bases and V by 8 bases; bases with no gene match: 4. Here the CDR3 reads CASVAGVADTQYF. CDR3 DNA: TGTGCCAGCGTAGCGGGAGTGGCAGATACGCAGTATTTT.

This chain joins TRBV20-1 and TRBJ2-1; TRBD2 matches at 8 bases. The germline CDR1 and CDR2 sequences are DFQATT and SNEGSKA (reference sequence). This CDR3 spans 17 amino acids. Trimming took 4 bases from V and 5 from J; bases not matched to a gene: 16. The CDR3 sequence is CSATVRLARRWHNEQFF. DNA of the CDR3: TGCAGTGCTACAGTACGACTAGCGAGGAGGTGGCACAATGAGCAGTTCTTC.

The chain combines TRBV7-2 with TRBJ2-7; possible D gene TRBD2, 6 bases. The CDR3 sequence is 15 residues long. The V end lost 2 bases, the J end lost 3 bases, and 14 bases lay between the germline ends. The germline V gene has CDR1 SGHTA and CDR2 FQGNSA. CDR3 region: CASSLRFQGGYEQYF. The CDR3 DNA sequence: TGTGCCAGCAGCTTAAGGTTTCAGGGAGGCTACGAGCAGTACTTC.

This rearrangement joins TRBV12-3 or TRBV12-4 to TRBJ2-7; possible D gene TRBD1, 6 bases. V was clipped by 5 bases and J by 0 bases, with 8 bases between them. CDR3 length: 13 residues. The DNA for the CDR3 is TGTGCCAGCAGTGGACAGCACTCCTACGAGCAGTACTTC. Translating it yields CASSGQHSYEQYF.

Concerning this clonotype itself: A clone one base away is much larger, so this may be a read error. This chain joins TRBV7-9 and TRBJ2-7, with 9 positions matching TRBD2. In germline, CDR1 is SEHNR, CDR2 FQNEAQ (reference sequence). CDR3 size: 14 residues. The V and J ends lost 5 bases and 3 bases, in that order; junction bases with no gene match: 5. This CDR3 is CASSSSSGGYEQYF. The CDR3 DNA reads as TGTGCCAGCAGCAGCAGTAGCGGGGGCTACGAGCAGTACTTC.

This clonotype was seen repeatedly, ten times or more. The genes are TRBV27 and TRBJ2-3, with 7 bases identical to TRBD2. This CDR3 comprises 15 residues. Germline V CDR1 and CDR2: MNHEY, SMNVEV (reference sequence). After removal of 5 bases from V and 5 bases from J, the junction contained 10 bases not matched to a gene. In DNA, the CDR3 is TGTGCCAGCAGTGCTAGCGGATTAGAAATAGATACGCAGTATTTT. It translates to CASSASGLEIDTQYF.

The sample holds many counts of this clonotype. The gene calls are TRBV6-1 and TRBJ1-4; no definite D call. V lost 6 bases and J 4 bases, leaving 15 bases between the germline ends. CDR1 is MNHNS, CDR2 SASEGT, per germline. The CDR3 length is 15 residues. CDR3 loop: CASRPPLHLNEKLFF. As DNA, the CDR3 is TGTGCCAGCAGGCCCCCGTTGCACCTTAATGAAAAACTGTTTTTT.

This clonotype was detected a few times. V and J are TRBV20-1 and TRBJ2-5, with TRBD1 matching over 9 bases. Trimming cost V 6 bases and J 5 bases; bases outside gene matches: 10. CDR3 size: 14 residues. Germline V CDR1 and CDR2: DFQATT, SNEGSKA (reference sequence). The CDR3 loop is CSAFTATGGETQYF. DNA of the CDR3: TGCAGTGCCTTTACTGCGACAGGGGGGGAGACCCAGTACTTC.

This clonotype has ten or more counts. The chain couples TRBV12-3 or TRBV12-4 to TRBJ1-1; 7 bases line up with TRBD1. Losses at the gene ends were 5 bases for V and 2 bases for J; bases not matched to a gene: 2. The CDR3 is made up of 13 amino acids. CDR3: CASSRDRNTEAFF. For the CDR3, the DNA is TGTGCCAGCAGTCGGGACAGAAACACTGAAGCTTTCTTT.

This clonotype has ten or more counts. V gene TRBV28 combines with J gene TRBJ2-4; a possible D gene is TRBD1 (6 bases). This CDR3 comprises 13 residues. The germline CDR1 and CDR2 sequences are MDHEN and SYDVKM. V was trimmed by 7 bases and J by 5 bases, leaving 12 bases between them. The CDR3 reads CASTRGNENIQYF. CDR3 DNA sequence: TGTGCCAGCACCAGGGGTAATGAAAACATTCAGTACTTC.

To note about this clonotype: A much larger clone lies a single base off, so this may be a read error. CDR3 DNA: TGTGCCAGCAGCTTAGCGGGGACTAGCGGGACCTCTCGGGGGGCCCAGTACTTC. Translation: CASSLAGTSGTSRGAQYF. The rearrangement links TRBV7-2 to TRBJ2-3, with TRBD2 identical over 13 bases. The better agreement between TRBJ2-5 and the DNA end casts doubt on the J call. Germline CDR1 is SGHTA and CDR2 is FQGNSA. CDR3 length: 18 amino acids.

The chain recombines TRBV29-1 with TRBJ1-1, with TRBD1 matching 8 bases. CDR1 is SQVTM and CDR2 is ANQGSEA in the germline V gene. The CDR3 runs 14 residues. The J segment lost 0 bases and the V segment lost 7 bases, leaving 7 bases of the junction unmatched. This CDR3 reads CSAFRGPMNTEAFF. CDR3 sequence (DNA): TGCAGCGCCTTCAGGGGGCCCATGAACACTGAAGCTTTCTTT.

This clonotype was counted ten times or more. The chain employs TRBV20-1 and TRBJ1-2; no firm D call. V was trimmed by 0 bases and J by 9 bases, leaving 14 bases between them. Germline assignment: CDR1 DFQATT and CDR2 SNEGSKA (reference sequence). The CDR3 is 13 residues long. The CDR3, as DNA: TGCAGTGCTAGAGATCCTAAGGGCAGTAGCTACACCTTC. Encoded protein: CSARDPKGSSYTF.

This chain joins TRBV7-2 and TRBJ2-4; D gene unclear. The CDR3 has 14 amino acids. The V end lost 0 bases, the J end lost 3 bases, and 6 bases lay between the germline ends. Germline V lookup: CDR1 SGHTA, CDR2 FQGNSA. The CDR3 here is CASSLARLKNIQYF. The CDR3 DNA reads as TGTGCCAGCAGCTTAGCGCGTCTCAAAAACATTCAGTACTTC.

The rearrangement uses TRBV19 and TRBJ2-6; D gene unclear. CDR3 size: 15 residues. The V gene lost 3 bases and the J gene lost 0 bases, with 6 bases spanning the gap. In germline, CDR1 is LNHDA, CDR2 SQIVND (reference sequence). In DNA, the CDR3 is TGTGCCAGTAGTATCGACCGCTCTGGGGCCAACGTCCTGACTTTC. Its translation is CASSIDRSGANVLTF.

The chain carries TRBV6-5 and TRBJ2-7, with D hard to call. CDR3 length: 15 amino acids. CDR1 is MNHEY and CDR2 is SVGAGI in the germline V gene. V was trimmed by 0 bases and J by 4 bases, leaving 13 bases between them. CDR3 in DNA: TGTGCCAGCAGTTACTCGAGGTCCCAGGAATACGAGCAGTACTTC. It specifies CASSYSRSQEYEQYF.

This clonotype was observed many times. The V gene is TRBV7-3, the J gene TRBJ2-3; 10 bases map to TRBD2. CDR1 and CDR2 (germline): SGHTA, FQGTGA. CDR3 length: 16 residues. The junction had 5 bases not matched to a gene; V was cut back by 3 bases and J by 2 bases. The CDR3 loop is CASSFGLAAHTDTQYF. The CDR3 region has the DNA TGTGCCAGCAGCTTTGGACTAGCGGCTCACACAGATACGCAGTATTTT. The complete variable domain, with remaining parts taken from reference TRBV7-3 and TRBJ2-3, reads GAGVSQTPSNKVTEKGKYVELRCDPISGHTALYWYRQSLGQGPEFLIYFQGTGAADDSGLPNDRFFAVRPEGSVSTLKIQRTERGDSAVYLCASSFGLAAHTDTQYFGPGTRLTVL.

V and J are TRBV25-1 and TRBJ2-2; 7 nucleotides agree with TRBD1. This CDR3 has 17 amino acids. The V gene's germline CDR1 is MGHDK and CDR2 SYGVNS. V lost 3 bases and J lost 1; bases outside the gene matches: 8. CDR3 residues: CASSDRTGRVNTGELFF. The CDR3 region has the DNA TGTGCCAGCAGTGACCGGACAGGCCGGGTGAACACCGGGGAGCTGTTTTTT.

This clonotype was counted many times. The chain recombines TRBV3-1 with TRBJ2-1; 15 bases line up with TRBD2. Germline CDR1 is LGHDT and CDR2 is YNNKEL (reference sequence). The V segment lost 2 bases and the J segment 9 bases; nucleotides outside the gene matches: 11. There are 18 residues in the CDR3. CDR3 amino acids: CASSQKAWTSGRGSEQFF. Written as DNA, the CDR3 is TGTGCCAGCAGCCAAAAGGCTTGGACTAGCGGGAGGGGTAGTGAGCAGTTCTTC.

This clonotype was picked up many times. V and J are TRBV11-3 and TRBJ2-7; a possible D gene is TRBD2 (5 bases). The length of the CDR3 is 15 residues. Germline V CDR1 and CDR2: SGHNT, YENEEA. Trimming cost V 4 bases and J 0 bases, with 13 bases left between them. CDR3 DNA: TGTGCCAGCAGCTCGGGGAGCAGCAGCTCCTACGAGCAGTACTTC. It yields the protein CASSSGSSSSYEQYF. Based on the CDR3 plus reference TRBV11-3 and TRBJ2-7, the full variable domain is EAGVVQSPRYKIIEKKQPVAFWCNPISGHNTLYWYLQNLGQGPELLIRYENEEAVDDSQLPKDRFSAERLKGVDSTLKIQPAELGDSAVYLCASSSGSSSSYEQYFGPGTRLTVT.

This clonotype has more than one count but fewer than ten. The chain combines TRBV5-4 with TRBJ2-7; no definite D call. The CDR3 extends over 15 amino acids. Germline values: CDR1 SGHNT, CDR2 YYREEE (reference sequence). V gave up 0 bases and J gave up 0 bases, with 10 bases separating them. In DNA, the CDR3 is TGTGCCAGCAGCTTGGTGGAAGGTCTCTCCTACGAGCAGTACTTC. Translated: CASSLVEGLSYEQYF. The full variable domain, in which reference TRBV5-4 and TRBJ2-7 provide the parts outside the CDR3, is ETGVTQSPTHLIKTRGQQVTLRCSSQSGHNTVSWYQQALGQGPQFIFQYYREEENGRGNFPPRFSGLQFPNYSSELNVNALELDDSALYLCASSLVEGLSYEQYFGPGTRLTVT.

The V call is TRBV25-1, the J call TRBJ1-2, with D possibly being TRBD1 (5 bases). Germline CDR1 reads MGHDK; CDR2 reads SYGVNS. V lost 3 bases, J lost 8 bases, and 7 bases lay in between. The CDR3 is made up of 11 amino acids. This chain's CDR3 is CASSDRGGYTF. CDR3 sequence (DNA): TGTGCCAGCAGTGACCGGGGGGGCTACACCTTC.

CDR3 in amino acids: CAISGTGTRNTEAFF. CDR3 sequence (DNA): TGTGCCATCAGTGGGACGGGAACAAGGAACACTGAAGCTTTCTTT. The V call is TRBV10-3, the J call TRBJ1-1, with D hard to call. Trimming took 4 bases from V and 1 from J, leaving 13 bases between them. Germline lookup yields CDR1 ENHRY and CDR2 SYGVKD. This CDR3 region has 15 residues.

This clonotype was counted ten times or more. The chain employs TRBV11-2 and TRBJ2-7; a possible D gene is TRBD1 (6 bases). Germline V CDR1 and CDR2: SGHAT, FQNNGV. The V gene lost 5 bases and the J gene lost 4 bases, with 21 bases spanning the gap. The CDR3 contains 16 residues. The CDR3 is CASSPDRGRLSYEQYF. The CDR3 DNA reads as TGTGCCAGCAGCCCAGATAGGGGGAGACTCTCATACGAGCAGTACTTC.

This clonotype was seen many times. The V and J genes are TRBV28 and TRBJ2-1; 11 positions match TRBD2. The trim removed 7 bases at V and 5 bases at J, leaving 10 bases unmatched. The germline V gene encodes CDR1 MDHEN and CDR2 SYDVKM. This CDR3 has 16 amino acids. The chain's CDR3 is CASIPSQGLADNEQFF. CDR3 DNA: TGTGCCAGCATCCCATCCCAGGGACTAGCGGACAATGAGCAGTTCTTC.